Below, 20 T cell receptor beta chains from the same sample are listed, as sequenced in a study of CD8 T cells in ankylosing spondylitis. TCRdb re-called the 5' RACE reads with MiXCR, one entry per CDR3 protein. The sample consists of a few hundred thousand distinct CDR3 sequences, roughly 20% of them appearing once. Sequences were obtained from blood, either unsorted or a sorted T cell fraction (not recorded which). The receptors shown here come from a male donor with ankylosing spondylitis or in good health (not recorded which).

The V and J genes are TRBV30 and TRBJ1-1; D is uncertain. Germline V lookup: CDR1 GTSNPN, CDR2 SVGIG (reference sequence). Trimming removed 2 bases from V and 1 base from J, with 8 bases in between. This CDR3 is built from 13 residues. The CDR3 protein is CAWSRPANTEAFF. The DNA for the CDR3 is TGTGCCTGGAGTAGGCCAGCGAACACTGAAGCTTTCTTT.

This clonotype was counted between two and nine times. The rearrangement uses TRBV4-1 and TRBJ2-1; 8 bases fit TRBD1. After removal of 2 bases from V and 2 bases from J, the junction contained 8 bases not matched to a gene. Germline V gene data show CDR1 as MGHRA and CDR2 as YSYEKL. CDR3 length: 17 residues. The CDR3 region is CASSQQVQGVPYNEQFF. In DNA, the CDR3 is TGCGCCAGCAGCCAACAAGTACAGGGGGTCCCCTACAATGAGCAGTTCTTC.

CDR3 loop: CATDVRGWGGQYF. The CDR3 bases are TGTGCCACCGATGTGCGGGGATGGGGAGGCCAGTACTTC. The V call is TRBV6-6, the J call TRBJ2-5; D is perhaps TRBD2 (6 bases). The CDR3 length is 13 residues. CDR1 and CDR2 from the germline V gene are MNHNY and SVGAGI (reference sequence). The V and J ends lost 10 bases and 10 bases respectively, with 22 bases between them.

The chain joins TRBV12-3 or TRBV12-4 to TRBJ2-1; 15 bases are a match to TRBD2. This CDR3 has 17 residues. Trimming at V came to 1 base and at J to 6 bases, leaving 4 bases not matched to a gene. CDR3 DNA sequence: TGTGCCAGCAGTTTAGGGACTAGCGGGGGGGCCATCAATGAGCAGTTCTTC. As protein: CASSLGTSGGAINEQFF.

This clonotype was observed a single time. This chain uses TRBV29-1 with TRBJ1-2; D unresolved. Trimming removed 0 bases at V and 2 bases at J, with 10 bases between. This CDR3 comprises 14 residues. Germline V gene sequence: CDR1 SQVTM, CDR2 ANQGSEA. CDR3 sequence reads: CSVEDGLANYGYTF. The DNA of the CDR3 is TGCAGCGTTGAAGATGGTTTGGCCAACTATGGCTACACCTTC.

The chain has TRBV3-1 and TRBJ2-1, with D possibly matching TRBD2 (6 bases). V was clipped by 0 bases and J by 5 bases, with 14 bases between them. The germline V gene encodes CDR1 LGHDT and CDR2 YNNKEL (reference sequence). CDR3 length: 16 residues. The DNA of the CDR3 is TGTGCCAGCAGCCAAGAATTTTTTAGCGGAAACAATGAGCAGTTCTTC. Amino acid sequence: CASSQEFFSGNNEQFF.

This clonotype was seen a handful of times. The chain couples TRBV20-1 to TRBJ1-1, with D hard to call. The germline V gene encodes CDR1 DFQATT and CDR2 SNEGSKA (reference sequence). The CDR3 is made up of 11 amino acids. V shed 5 bases and J shed 5 bases, with 9 bases lying between them. The CDR3, as DNA: TGCAGTGCTCCCGGTGGAACTGAAGCTTTCTTT. Translation: CSAPGGTEAFF.

The J gene is TRBJ2-4, the V gene TRBV7-6; possibly TRBD2 for D (5 bases). The CDR3 loop spans 17 amino acids. V dropped 8 bases and J dropped 2 bases, with 22 bases sitting between them. The germline gives CDR1 SGHVS, CDR2 FNYEAQ. The CDR3 here is CASPLRAPEESKNIQYF. The CDR3, as DNA: TGTGCCAGCCCCCTTCGGGCACCGGAGGAGTCCAAAAACATTCAGTACTTC.

The chain links TRBV30 to TRBJ1-3, with D unclear. Germline assignment: CDR1 GTSNPN and CDR2 SVGIG (reference sequence). This CDR3 comprises 11 residues. The DNA for the CDR3 is TGTGAGGGTTTGCCTGGAAACACCATATATTTT. It yields the protein CEGLPGNTIYF.

This clonotype was picked up a small number of times. The junction differs from germline at one of its ends, possibly a read error. This chain links TRBV5-6 with TRBJ1-2; D remains ambiguous. This CDR3 has 14 amino acids. From germline, CDR1 is SGHDT and CDR2 YYEEEE. The CDR3 loop is CASSLIRSDSGYTF. The CDR3 region has the DNA TGTGCCAGCAGCTTGATCAGATCCGATTCCGGCTATACCTTC.

This clonotype turned up a few times. V is TRBV3-1 and J is TRBJ2-1; D is ambiguous. CDR3 length equals 15 residues. Trimming took 0 bases from V and 6 from J, leaving 12 bases between them. The germline V gene has CDR1 LGHDT and CDR2 YNNKEL (reference sequence). The CDR3 DNA reads as TGTGCCAGCAGCCAAGATGCGGCTTGGATCAATGAGCAGTTCTTC. Protein: CASSQDAAWINEQFF.

The table lists this clonotype with a few counts. CDR3 coding DNA: TGTGCCAGCAGACGCCGACAGGGATCAGTGTACGAGCAGTACTTC. Its protein product is CASRRRQGSVYEQYF. This chain uses TRBV28 with TRBJ2-7; 7 bases are a match to TRBD1. With 6 bases clipped from V and 4 bases from J, the junction kept 12 bases outside the gene matches. The length of the CDR3 is 15 residues. Per germline, CDR1 MDHEN and CDR2 SYDVKM.

The V gene is TRBV10-3, the J gene TRBJ2-7; possibly TRBD2 for D (5 bases). This CDR3 spans 14 amino acids. Trimming left V 3 bases short and J 3 bases short, with 12 bases between. Germline CDR1 ENHRY, CDR2 SYGVKD. For the CDR3, the DNA is TGTGCCATCAGTGAAAAGGGTCGGGGCTACGAGCAGTACTTC. Its translation is CAISEKGRGYEQYF.

The rearrangement links TRBV7-2 to TRBJ1-2; no definite D call. CDR3 length equals 13 residues. V was cut by 2 bases and J by 1 base, with 5 bases left in between. Germline V gene lookup returns CDR1 SGHTA and CDR2 FQGNSA. The CDR3 here is CASSLIHNYGYTF. The CDR3 DNA reads TGTGCCAGCAGCTTAATCCATAACTATGGCTACACCTTC. Together with reference TRBV7-2 and TRBJ1-2, the CDR3 gives the full variable domain: GAGVSQSPSNKVTEKGKDVELRCDPISGHTALYWYRQSLGQGLEFLIYFQGNSAPDKSGLPSDRFSAERTGGSVSTLTIQRTQQEDSAVYLCASSLIHNYGYTFGSGTRLTVV.

The CDR3 nucleotides read TGTGCCAGCAGCACTTCGGGTACTGGTCGGGGACTGTTTTTT. Protein: CASSTSGTGRGLFF. The rearrangement links TRBV7-2 to TRBJ1-4; D remains unclear. Germline-derived CDR1 and CDR2 are SGHTA and FQGNSA. V was trimmed by 5 bases and J by 13 bases, leaving 20 bases between them. This CDR3 has 14 residues.

Only a few counts were recorded for this clonotype. The rearrangement uses TRBV20-1 and TRBJ2-5; the D gene is possibly TRBD2 (6 bases). CDR3 length equals 13 residues. The ends were cut back, 2 bases at V and 0 bases at J, with 7 bases in the middle. Germline CDR1 reads DFQATT; CDR2 reads SNEGSKA (reference sequence). CDR3 residues: CSARTGDQETQYF. DNA of the CDR3: TGCAGTGCTAGAACGGGGGACCAAGAGACCCAGTACTTC.

This clonotype appeared a few times. The rearrangement links TRBV29-1 to TRBJ2-1; D is possibly TRBD1 or TRBD2 (5 bases each). V lost 0 bases, J lost 6 bases, and 15 bases lay in between. The CDR3 is 15 amino acids. CDR1 is SQVTM and CDR2 is ANQGSEA in the germline V gene. CDR3 amino acids: CSVEDLGPGLNEQFF. The CDR3 coding sequence is TGCAGCGTTGAAGATTTGGGACCTGGTCTCAATGAGCAGTTCTTC.

This clonotype appeared a few times. The chain joins TRBV30 to TRBJ2-7; TRBD1 matches at 11 bases. Germline values: CDR1 GTSNPN, CDR2 SVGIG (reference sequence). The CDR3 is 12 residues long. V lost 5 bases and J lost 5; bases outside the gene matches: 2. The CDR3 nucleotides read TGTGCCTGGGGGACAGGGGGTAACGAGCAGTACTTC. Residues: CAWGTGGNEQYF.

The chain recombines TRBV5-5 with TRBJ2-1; TRBD2 aligns across 11 bases. CDR3 length: 16 residues. After removal of 0 bases from V and 4 bases from J, the junction contained 3 bases not matched to a gene. Germline-derived CDR1 and CDR2 are SGHKS and YYEKEE (reference sequence). For the CDR3, the DNA is TGTGCCAGCAGCTTGGCCACTAGCGGGGGATACAATGAGCAGTTCTTC. The encoded protein is CASSLATSGGYNEQFF.

The rearrangement joins TRBV20-1 to TRBJ2-7, with D uncertain. In germline, CDR1 is DFQATT, CDR2 SNEGSKA (reference sequence). V gave up 2 bases and J gave up 6 bases, with 11 bases separating them. The CDR3 loop spans 12 amino acids. This CDR3 reads CSARHPKGEQYF. Written as DNA, the CDR3 is TGCAGTGCTAGACACCCTAAGGGCGAGCAGTACTTC.